A single TCR beta chain is shown here with its context. Its antigen is as yet unknown. Before the diagnostic colonoscopy, ulcerative colitis patients were free of immunosuppressive medication. CDR1 MNHNS and CDR2 SASEGT come from the germline V gene. This CDR3 is 16 amino acids long. V was shortened by 1 base and J by 4 bases, with 11 bases between the two germline ends. These data belong to a study of pediatric ulcerative colitis. General study results and limits: No controls had the two rectal clonotypes shared by ulcerative colitis patients. Substantially fewer templates came from a couple of patients' blood samples.

Generated by immunoSEQ multiplex PCR, the TCRdb table keeps only in-frame clones and is missing some. The sample lists roughly 64,000 clones; around 85% were seen once. The sequence was collected from a boy younger than 18 with severe ulcerative colitis. This chain joins TRBV6-1 and TRBJ2-6; D might be TRBD2 (5 bases). Sequences were obtained from blood. The CDR3 DNA reads TGTGCCAGCAGTGAAGTCGGGAACCTGGGGGCCAACGTCCTGACTTTC. Translated, it gives CASSEVGNLGANVLTF.